The sequence of this TCR beta chain was determined in a study of metastatic and nonmetastatic thyroid tumors (dated by TCRdb to about 2020). At the level of the whole study: The researchers compared repertoires between peripheral blood samples and tumor or nodule tissue samples from patients with malignant or benign thyroid disease. Beyond this particular receptor, the publication reports: In both blood and tumor samples, malignant tumors were reported to have significantly higher TCR beta diversity than benign nodules.

The germline V gene encodes CDR1 MNHNY and CDR2 SVGAGI (reference sequence). Cut back by 2 bases and 3 bases, the V and J ends lie 2 bases apart. There are 13 amino acids in the CDR3, from cysteine to phenylalanine inclusive. Of the read, only the CDR3 DNA is kept; its 39 bases are in frame from base 1. No treatment had been received by any patient before thyroid surgery. Using T-cell receptor beta sequencing, the researchers looked back retrospectively at clinical samples from patients, gathered between about 2011 and 2018. Receptor libraries were prepared by PCR. TCRdb lists the instrument as Illumina HiSeq 4000. High-throughput sequencing was used to profile the CDR3 region of the TCR beta-chain in every patient. Turning to the authors' computational methods: Drawing on CDR3 differences between clinicopathological groups, the researchers built a classifier meant to tell apart patients with distant-metastatic papillary thyroid cancer. The Shannon index was used to assess repertoire diversity, and the Morisita-Horn index was used to assess tumor-blood repertoire similarity. TCRdb reprocessed the public reads (quality trimming at Q25 with fastp, clone calling with MiXCR) and kept in-frame beta chains. The V and J calls were determined by TCRdb, not by the authors. The sample table records about 59,000 clones; roughly 17% of these occur just once. Roughly a tenth of the sample rests with the top ten.

This clone was observed at least ten times. No cognate antigen has been identified for it. No much larger clonotype is one base removed from it; base qualities were not supplied. The source is a male donor with papillary thyroid cancer or a benign thyroid nodule (not recorded which). Some clones in this sample may be carry-over from other donors' samples. The material sequenced was blood. Recombination linked TRBV6-6 to TRBJ2-6, with the D gene not clear enough to name. Here the CDR3 is given as CASSYVGANVLTF. The sequence in DNA is TGTGCCAGCAGTTACGTTGGGGCCAACGTCCTGACTTTC.